The text below deals with one TCR beta chain. Sample time point: pretreatment peripheral blood. Per patient, between 1 and 8 samples were collected at pretreatment and on-treatment time points. This specimen belongs to a study of PD-L1 blockade in urothelial cancer. As for the study in general: T cells were recovered from blood samples at a median of roughly 130,000.

Only in-frame clones appear in the TCRdb table, and some are missing; sequencing was by immunoSEQ multiplex PCR. The table includes about 87,000 clones, 84% detected once. The starting material was PBMCs, obtained around atezolizumab (anti-PD-L1) treatment. The receptor's source is a man aged 55 to 70 with urothelial cancer.

This chain's CDR3 is CASSPGLVTDTQYF. CDR3 DNA sequence: TGTGCCAGCAGTCCAGGACTAGTCACAGATACGCAGTATTTT. The V and J genes are TRBV27 and TRBJ2-3; 7 nucleotides align to TRBD2. The length of the CDR3 is 14 residues. After removal of 5 bases from V and 2 bases from J, the junction contained 4 bases not matched to a gene. Germline V gives CDR1 MNHEY, CDR2 SMNVEV (reference sequence).